This TCR beta chain is drawn from a study of regulatory T cells in long-lasting Graves disease. This clonotype was detected a few times. The antigen is unknown. General study findings and limits: When disease was persistent, TRBV28, TRBJ1-2 and TRBJ2-5 were the favored segments. Newly diagnosed patients had higher TCR diversity than persistent Graves' patients did.

The time point was: persistent/refractory GD, antithyroid drugs over 5 years with positive TRAb. TCR sequences were obtained from RNA taken from PBMCs. The CDR3 covers 15 residues. Germline V gene lookup returns CDR1 SGHKS and CDR2 YYEKEE (reference sequence). Trimming cost V 4 bases and J 6 bases, with 20 bases left between them. To make TCR beta libraries, researchers used iRepertoire HTBI primers and Arm-PCR of CDR3 regions. TCRdb ran MiXCR on the multiplex PCR reads and lists one entry per CDR3 protein. The sample shows approximately 500,000 distinct CDR3 sequences, about 22% of them seen only once.

The V and J genes are TRBV5-5 and TRBJ2-7; TRBD1 or TRBD2 may be the D gene (5 bases each). The TCR sequence derives from a female donor with Graves disease. The starting material was peripheral blood mononuclear cells (PBMCs), obtained when the disease was refractory, from a patient treated with antithyroid drugs. The DNA of the CDR3 is TGTGCCAGCAGCAGAACGGGACGGCAGCTTCTCGAGCAGTACTTC. This sequence encodes CASSRTGRQLLEQYF. The variable domain in full, with the rest retrieved from reference TRBV5-5 and TRBJ2-7, is DAGVTQSPTHLIKTRGQQVTLRCSPISGHKSVSWYQQVLGQGPQFIFQYYEKEERGRGNFPDRFSARQFPNYSSELNVNALLLGDSALYLCASSRTGRQLLEQYFGPGTRLTVT.